Here is one T cell receptor beta chain with its context. These data originate in a study of shared clonotypes between healthy human individuals. Profiling relied on immunoSEQ multiplex PCR, and the TCRdb table lists in-frame clones only, not all of them. The sample lists roughly 2 million clones; about 95% were seen once. Naivety among CD8 cells was defined by CD45RO negativity and positive CCR7 selection, thereby excluding terminally differentiated effector memory CD45RA+ cells. The CDR3 spans 14 residues. Germline-derived CDR1 and CDR2 are LNHNV and YYDKDF (reference sequence). The ends lost 7 bases at V and 5 bases at J; junction bases unmatched: 7.

The clonotype comes from a man aged 18 to 29 in good health. The sequencing input was naive CD8+ T cells sorted from blood. This chain uses TRBV15 with TRBJ2-5; 10 bases are a match to TRBD1. The DNA of the CDR3 is TGTGCCACCATTCCGGACAGGGGGTGGGAGACCCAGTACTTC. Its translation is CATIPDRGWETQYF. Together with reference TRBV15 and TRBJ2-5, the CDR3 gives the full variable domain: DAMVIQNPRYQVTQFGKPVTLSCSQTLNHNVMYWYQQKSSQAPKLLFHYYDKDFNNEADTPDNFQSRRPNTSFCFLDIRSPGLGDTAMYLCATIPDRGWETQYFGPGTRLLVL.